This T cell receptor beta chain was profiled in a study of T cell responses to AZD1222 COVID-19 vaccine. Study-level points and caveats: Regions 160-218 and 743-854 dominated among vaccine-associated CD4 TCRs spanning spike.

V dropped 5 bases and J dropped 6; count of bases not matched to a gene: 12. This CDR3 spans 15 amino acids. CDR1 SGHAT and CDR2 FQDESV come from the germline V gene (reference sequence). Note on this clone: Its antigen is unidentified.

TCRdb's table, derived via immunoSEQ multiplex PCR, lists solely in-frame clones and lacks some. The sample lists 150,000 or so clones, roughly 90% occurring once. The chain joins TRBV11-1 to TRBJ2-7; the match to TRBD1 covers 8 bases. The source is an adult in good health. The specimen comprised peripheral blood, sampled on day 0 of AZD1222 vaccination. The CDR3 sequence: CASSARRDRWGEQYF. The CDR3 DNA is TGTGCCAGCAGCGCGAGACGGGACAGGTGGGGCGAGCAGTACTTC.